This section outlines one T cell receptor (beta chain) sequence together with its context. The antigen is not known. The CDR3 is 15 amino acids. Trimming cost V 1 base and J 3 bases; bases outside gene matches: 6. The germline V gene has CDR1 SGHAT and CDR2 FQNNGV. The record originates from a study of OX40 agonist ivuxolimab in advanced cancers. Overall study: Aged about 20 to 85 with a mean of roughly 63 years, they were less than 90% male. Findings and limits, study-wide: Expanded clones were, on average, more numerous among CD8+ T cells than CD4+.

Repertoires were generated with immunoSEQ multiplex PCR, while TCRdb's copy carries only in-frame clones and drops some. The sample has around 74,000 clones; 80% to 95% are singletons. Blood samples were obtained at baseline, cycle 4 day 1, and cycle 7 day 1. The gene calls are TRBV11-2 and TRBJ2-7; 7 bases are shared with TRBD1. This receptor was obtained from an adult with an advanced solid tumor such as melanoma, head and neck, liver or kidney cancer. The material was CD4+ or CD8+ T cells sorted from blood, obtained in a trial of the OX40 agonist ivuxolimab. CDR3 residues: CASSLAGQTVYEQYF. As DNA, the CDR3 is TGTGCCAGCAGCTTAGCGGGACAGACTGTCTACGAGCAGTACTTC.